This T cell receptor beta chain was observed in a study of identifying expanded T cells in peripheral blood. Whole-study findings and limits: Differentially abundant clones: roughly 1.3 between replicates, around 16 at around 14 days, under 25 at four. Approximately two-week clone count variance significantly increased as total template count grew.

Libraries were prepared by immunoSEQ multiplex PCR; TCRdb keeps only in-frame clonotypes and omits some of them. The table lists 100,000 to 150,000 clones, roughly 82% of them singletons. No infections or other immune events were documented during collection. V was shortened by 8 bases and J by 2 bases, with 9 bases between the two germline ends. CDR3 length: 12 amino acids. Looked up from germline, CDR1 is LNHDA and CDR2 is SQIVND (reference sequence). The table lists this clone with a few counts. Its target is unknown. The clonotype originates from a person aged 18-69 years in good health. Sequenced: blood. The chain has TRBV19 and TRBJ1-2; D gene uncertain. As DNA, the CDR3 is TGTGCCAGTTCAGAACAAAACTATGGCTACACCTTC. Protein: CASSEQNYGYTF.